A selection of T cell receptor beta chains follows, all from one sample in a study of graft-versus-host responses after intestinal transplantation. Sequencing was performed with immunoSEQ multiplex PCR; in TCRdb, only in-frame clones are kept and a portion is missing. This sample has about 2,200 clones, with less than 45% found just once. This material consisted of alloreactive CD8+ T cells from a mixed lymphocyte reaction culture, taken before transplantation. These receptors all stem from a human patient who was an organ donor for intestinal transplantation. Both conserved end residues are trimmed from each CDR3.

V gene	J gene	CDR3 protein
TRBV14	TRBJ2-2	ASSQKTTLTGTGELF
TRBV2	TRBJ2-5	ASSEVTDRVEEETQY
TRBV7-9	TRBJ2-1	ASRGRGSTYNEQF
TRBV6-6	TRBJ2-3	ASSYVDTQY
TRBV4-2	TRBJ2-7	ASSLYPHYEQY
TRBV2	TRBJ2-5	ASSLPPEETQY
TRBV6-6	TRBJ2-3	ASSYLWDTQY
TRBV4-1	TRBJ2-3	ASSQVLAGGATDTQY
TRBV28	TRBJ2-3	ASSLTTGADTQY
TRBV5-4	TRBJ1-1	ASSHWGGTEAF
TRBV4-2	TRBJ1-2	ASSQGGAGDDYT
TRBV6-1	TRBJ2-4	AHRGAENIQY
TRBV10-3	TRBJ1-2	AIRTGQGKGYT
TRBV5-1	.	ASSRNTGTGAYEQY
TRBV4-2	TRBJ2-2	ASSQEARGTGELF
TRBV5-1	TRBJ2-2	ASSLTGGIGTGELF
TRBV15	TRBJ2-7	ATSRETTDFLYEQY
TRBV6-9	TRBJ2-7	ASTTGNSYEQY
TRBV11-1	TRBJ2-4	ASSVTSWDIQY
TRBV4-1	TRBJ2-2	ASSRVRGIYTGELF
TRBV4-1	TRBJ1-1	ASRLRTGGNTEAF
TRBV7-8	TRBJ1-2	ASSLARGEDKSILNYGYT
TRBV4-3	TRBJ1-2	ASSPPGTGGTYGYT
TRBV10-3	TRBJ2-7	AISEGTTLGLYEQY
TRBV15	TRBJ2-7	ATSSGQGSYEQY
TRBV4-2	TRBJ2-5	ASSLVGQQETQY
TRBV7-6	TRBJ2-3	ASSPSLADTQY
TRBV5-6	TRBJ2-7	ASSFAAGGISYEQY
TRBV6-5	TRBJ2-1	ASSAYGGRDEQF
TRBV9	.	ASSDLLGETQY
TRBV11-3	TRBJ1-1	ASSLAPGQLLEAF
TRBV7-9	TRBJ1-3	ASSSFGNTIY
TRBV10-3	TRBJ2-2	AITNTVGGELF
TRBV10-3	TRBJ2-7	AISVGRYYEQY
TRBV6-6	TRBJ2-7	ASSYYWGSYEQY
TRBV6-5	TRBJ2-6	ASSYPTAPGANVLT
TRBV10-3	TRBJ1-1	AINEQGKGVTEAF
TRBV4-1	TRBJ2-1	ASSQGVGNEQF
TRBV7-3	TRBJ1-6	ASSLGGANSPLH
TRBV5-5	TRBJ2-3	ASSGGTGTFLDTQY
TRBV8-2	TRBJ1-2	GNLIRITKTYGYT